A single sample is the source of the 27 T cell receptor beta chains below, sequenced in a study of shared clonotypes between healthy human individuals. Profiled with immunoSEQ multiplex PCR; TCRdb holds only in-frame clones, not every one. The top ten clones hold approximately 12% of a sample with around 530,000 clones, 70% to 80% of them seen once. Source material: PBMCs. The source is a woman aged 40-49 years in good health. Some clones in this sample may be carry-over from other donors' samples.

The gene calls are TRBV18 and TRBJ2-5; D may be TRBD1 (6 bases). Germline V CDR1 and CDR2: KGHSH, LQKENI. The CDR3 consists of 16 residues. V was clipped by 2 bases and J by 4 bases, with 17 bases between them. The CDR3: CASSPRWQGSGETQYF. Here the CDR3 DNA reads TGTGCCAGCTCACCAAGGTGGCAGGGGTCGGGAGAGACCCAGTACTTC.

The chain is built from TRBV7-9 and TRBJ1-1; possible D gene TRBD1, 6 bases. The CDR3 runs 13 residues. Trimming stripped 7 bases from V and 1 base from J, with 10 bases between. Germline V CDR1 and CDR2: SEHNR, FQNEAQ (reference sequence). CDR3 residues: CASIWTANTEAFF. CDR3 in DNA: TGTGCCAGCATATGGACAGCGAACACTGAAGCTTTCTTT.

The V call is TRBV19, the J call TRBJ2-1, with 8 bases identical to TRBD2. V trimming: 3 bases; J trimming: 8 bases; junction bases outside the gene matches: 6. CDR3 length equals 14 residues. Germline V CDR1 and CDR2: LNHDA, SQIVND (reference sequence). The CDR3 nucleotides are TGTGCCAGTAGTATCGGGAGGGCCAGAGATGAGCAGTTCTTC. It yields the protein CASSIGRARDEQFF.

This chain links TRBV19 with TRBJ1-5; D remains ambiguous. The ends were cut back, 7 bases at V and 4 bases at J, with 20 bases in the middle. The V gene's germline CDR1 is LNHDA and CDR2 SQIVND (reference sequence). The CDR3 extends over 16 amino acids. The CDR3 DNA follows: TGTGCCAGTACCTCGATGGTCTGGGCCGATAATCAGCCCCAGCATTTT. Its protein is CASTSMVWADNQPQHF.

The chain has TRBV18 and TRBJ2-5, with 8 bases that match TRBD1. The germline CDR1 and CDR2 sequences are KGHSH and LQKENI. The CDR3 spans 16 residues. The ends lost 6 bases at V and 3 bases at J; junction bases unmatched: 12. In DNA form, the CDR3 reads TGTGCCAGCTCCCGCTATCCCGGACAGGGAGAAGAGACCCAGTACTTC. Its translation: CASSRYPGQGEETQYF.

The J gene is TRBJ2-3, the V gene TRBV10-2; D gene uncertain. Germline V gene sequence: CDR1 WSHSY, CDR2 SAAADI. The CDR3 contains 14 residues. V lost 4 bases and J 3 bases, leaving 11 bases between the germline ends. DNA of the CDR3: TGCGCCAGCAGTGCCGCCAGTCTAACAGATACGCAGTATTTT. Protein: CASSAASLTDTQYF.

The J gene is TRBJ2-3, the V gene TRBV9; 8 bases are a match to TRBD2. J was trimmed by 5 bases and V by 4 bases; bases with no gene match: 24. CDR1 is SGDLS, CDR2 YYNGEE, per germline. This CDR3 spans 20 amino acids. Here the CDR3 reads CASSPTGTSQAALWGDTQYF. The CDR3 coding sequence is TGTGCCAGCAGCCCCACCGGGACTAGTCAGGCGGCACTCTGGGGAGATACGCAGTATTTT.

A word on this clone: A much more abundant neighbour one base away suggests this may be a read error. Other DNA sequences within the sample encode an identical CDR3. The V and J genes are TRBV28 and TRBJ2-7, with D possibly matching TRBD1 (5 bases). Trimming took 1 base from V and 4 from J, leaving 8 bases between them. The CDR3 contains 13 residues. The germline V gene has CDR1 MDHEN and CDR2 SYDVKM. In DNA, the CDR3 is TGTGCCAGCAGTTTATTTGGGGCATACGAGCAGTACTTC. This codes for CASSLFGAYEQYF.

The chain is built from TRBV28 and TRBJ1-5; D might be TRBD1 (6 bases). The V gene's germline CDR1 is MDHEN and CDR2 SYDVKM. This CDR3 contains 15 residues. V was trimmed by 2 bases and J by 5 bases, leaving 13 bases between them. In DNA form, the CDR3 reads TGTGCCAGCAGTTTAGGAGGGGGGAGCGATCAGCCCCAGCATTTT. Translated: CASSLGGGSDQPQHF.

This clone was seen only once. The chain links TRBV5-1 to TRBJ1-5; D not resolved. CDR1 and CDR2 from the germline V gene are SGHRS and YFSETQ. The CDR3 is 13 residues long. Trimming took off 2 bases at V and 3 bases at J, with 6 bases between the two ends. The DNA of the CDR3 is TGCGCCAGCAGCTTACGAGCCAATCAGCCCCAGCATTTT. This codes for CASSLRANQPQHF.

The rearrangement uses TRBV5-1 and TRBJ2-7, with TRBD1 identical over 7 bases. With V trimmed by 0 bases and J by 1 base, 1 base remained unmatched. The CDR3 consists of 14 residues. Germline CDR1 reads SGHRS; CDR2 reads YFSETQ. As DNA, the CDR3 is TGCGCCAGCAGCTTGGTGACAGGGTCCTACGAGCAGTACTTC. Protein: CASSLVTGSYEQYF.

The V call is TRBV5-6, the J call TRBJ1-6, with 8 bases that match TRBD1. The germline V gene encodes CDR1 SGHDT and CDR2 YYEEEE. Trimming at V came to 4 bases and at J to 3 bases, leaving 6 bases not matched to a gene. CDR3 length: 16 amino acids. The CDR3 loop reads CASSRGDRRYNSPLHF. The CDR3 DNA reads as TGTGCCAGCAGCAGGGGGGACAGGCGCTATAATTCACCCCTCCACTTT.

This clone has just a few counts. The rearrangement joins TRBV7-2 to TRBJ2-2; no clear D. Germline CDR1 and CDR2: SGHTA and FQGNSA. The CDR3 sequence is 15 residues long. With 1 base removed from V and 0 bases from J, the gap between germline ends came to 6 bases. The CDR3: CASSLGGSNTGELFF. CDR3 nucleotide sequence: TGTGCCAGCAGCTTAGGCGGTTCGAACACCGGGGAGCTGTTTTTT.

The chain links TRBV5-1 to TRBJ1-4; 7 bases align to TRBD1. Germline V gene sequence: CDR1 SGHRS, CDR2 YFSETQ. The CDR3 spans 17 residues. The junction had 14 bases not matched to a gene; V was cut back by 4 bases and J by 5 bases. The CDR3 sequence is CASSNHKSGTENEKLFF. In DNA form, the CDR3 reads TGCGCCAGCAGCAACCATAAGTCTGGGACAGAGAATGAAAAACTGTTTTTT.

To note about this clone: A much bigger clone sits one base away, suggesting this may be a read error. V usage is TRBV29-1 and J usage is TRBJ2-7; 12 bases are shared with TRBD1. There are 17 residues in the CDR3. Germline V lookup: CDR1 SQVTM, CDR2 ANQGSEA. CDR3 nucleotide sequence: TGCAGCGTTGAGGAGGGGGCCCCGGGACAGGGGGCGTACGAGCAGTGCTTC. Its protein is CSVEEGAPGQGAYEQCF.

The rearrangement uses TRBV5-1 and TRBJ2-1; 11 bases line up with TRBD2. Trimming at V came to 4 bases and at J to 0 bases, leaving 6 bases not matched to a gene. The germline V gene encodes CDR1 SGHRS and CDR2 YFSETQ. CDR3 length: 17 amino acids. The CDR3 protein is CASSHGTSGRSYNEQFF. The CDR3 bases are TGCGCCAGCAGCCACGGGACTAGCGGACGCTCCTACAATGAGCAGTTCTTC.

This clone has only a few counts. The chain is built from TRBV29-1 and TRBJ2-3; D gene unclear. From germline, CDR1 is SQVTM and CDR2 ANQGSEA. The CDR3 length is 12 residues. Trimming left V 2 bases short and J 6 bases short, with 9 bases between. The chain's CDR3 is CSVEPRTDTQYF. In nucleotides, the CDR3 is TGCAGCGTTGAACCCAGGACGGATACGCAGTATTTT.

V usage is TRBV7-7 and J usage is TRBJ2-7, with TRBD1 identical over 8 bases. Germline loops: CDR1 SSHAT, CDR2 FNYEAQ (reference sequence). Trimming at V came to 5 bases and at J to 3 bases, leaving 9 bases not matched to a gene. The CDR3 is made up of 15 amino acids. The CDR3 nucleotides are TGTGCCAGCAGCCCAGGGGGCTCCATGGTCTACGAGCAGTACTTC. Translating it yields CASSPGGSMVYEQYF.

Turning to this clone: A single base separates this from a much larger clone, so it may be a read error. Other DNA sequences in this sample translate to the same CDR3. The chain is built from TRBV2 and TRBJ1-3; TRBD1 is a possible D gene (5 bases). Germline CDR1 reads SNHLY; CDR2 reads FYNNEI. The CDR3 consists of 16 residues. CDR3 protein: CASSEGGANSGNTIYF. CDR3 sequence (DNA): TGTGCCAGCAGCGAAGGAGGGGCTAACTCTGGAAACACCATATATTTT.

The chain has TRBV28 and TRBJ1-1, with TRBD1 matching over 7 bases. Germline V gene lookup returns CDR1 MDHEN and CDR2 SYDVKM. V was clipped by 7 bases and J by 3 bases; unmatched bases: 2. There are 12 residues in the CDR3. The CDR3 loop is CASKQGYTEAFF. The CDR3 DNA reads as TGTGCCAGCAAACAGGGGTACACTGAAGCTTTCTTT.

The V call is TRBV7-9, the J call TRBJ1-2, with D possibly matching TRBD1 (5 bases). The CDR3 is made up of 15 amino acids. V shed 1 base and J shed 2 bases, with 11 bases lying between them. Germline assignment: CDR1 SEHNR and CDR2 FQNEAQ (reference sequence). The CDR3 reads CASSLGGVRNYGYTF. The CDR3 DNA reads TGTGCCAGCAGCTTAGGAGGGGTTCGGAACTATGGCTACACCTTC. The full variable domain, its missing parts supplied by reference TRBV7-9 and TRBJ1-2, is DTGVSQNPRHKITKRGQNVTFRCDPISEHNRLYWYRQTLGQGPEFLTYFQNEAQLEKSRLLSDRFSAERPKGSFSTLEIQRTEQGDSAMYLCASSLGGVRNYGYTFGSGTRLTVV.

V and J are TRBV7-9 and TRBJ2-7; TRBD2 matches at 7 bases. This CDR3 region has 16 residues. Per the germline V gene, CDR1 is SEHNR and CDR2 is FQNEAQ (reference sequence). Trimming took 0 bases from V and 4 from J; bases not matched to a gene: 9. CDR3 sequence: CASSLALVAGDYEQYF. CDR3 sequence (DNA): TGTGCCAGCAGCTTAGCGTTGGTAGCGGGCGATTACGAGCAGTACTTC.

The chain has TRBV5-4 and TRBJ1-1; 7 bases agree with TRBD1. V dropped 4 bases and J dropped 0; count of bases not matched to a gene: 6. The germline gives CDR1 SGHNT, CDR2 YYREEE (reference sequence). This CDR3 region has 15 residues. The CDR3 DNA reads TGTGCCAGCAGCGCGATGGGACAGATGAACACTGAAGCTTTCTTT. Protein sequence: CASSAMGQMNTEAFF.

Concerning this clone itself: Since a far larger clone is one base different, this is likely a read error. This chain links TRBV7-3 with TRBJ2-3; D is uncertain. The CDR3 has 13 residues. The germline V gene has CDR1 SGHTA and CDR2 FQGTGA. CDR3 nucleotide sequence: TGTGCCAGCAACTTAACACCCGGAGATACGCAGTATTTT. It specifies CASNLTPGDTQYF.

Notes on this clone: A much larger clone sits a single nucleotide away, making a read error possible. This chain uses TRBV30 with TRBJ1-5; TRBD1 might be the D (5 bases). The CDR3 consists of 15 residues. Per the germline V gene, CDR1 is GTSNPN and CDR2 is SVGIG (reference sequence). Written as DNA, the CDR3 is TGTGCCCGGAGTGTAAGGGGCGGGTTTAATCAGCCCCAGCATTTT. Translation gives CARSVRGGFNQPQHF.

This clone has only one observation. The chain carries TRBV27 and TRBJ2-5; D is ambiguous. CDR3 size: 12 residues. CDR1 is MNHEY, CDR2 SMNVEV, per germline (reference sequence). Trimming took off 10 bases at V and 1 base at J, with 10 bases between the two ends. CDR3 nucleotides: TGTGCCACCGGACGGACCCAAGAGACCCAGTACTTC. Translated, it gives CATGRTQETQYF.

The genes are TRBV7-3 and TRBJ2-7, with D perhaps TRBD1 (6 bases). V was cut by 5 bases and J by 0 bases, with 11 bases left in between. This CDR3 has 14 residues. The germline gives CDR1 SGHTA, CDR2 FQGTGA. CDR3 loop: CASSIDRYSYEQYF. The CDR3 DNA reads as TGTGCCAGCAGCATCGACAGGTACTCCTACGAGCAGTACTTC.